The sequence of this TCR beta chain was determined in a study of CD8+CD57+ T cells in acquired aplastic anemia. At the level of the study: The sorted CD4+ and CD8+ cells yielded an average around 3.4 ug of DNA. The average read count for CD4+ cells in healthy donors was 9 million to 14 million.

TCR beta VDJ and CDR3 profiles were obtained from a genomic DNA template. One entry per CDR3 protein, called by TCRdb with MiXCR from the reads. The sample contains about 220,000 distinct CDR3 sequences, roughly 35% of which appear only once. CDR3 length: 15 residues. Germline V gene lookup returns CDR1 SGHVS and CDR2 FQNEAQ. After removal of 8 bases from V and 6 bases from J, the junction contained 7 bases not matched to a gene. This chain connects TRBV7-8 to TRBJ2-2; 12 positions match TRBD1. The source material was sorted CD4+, CD8+, or CD8+CD57+ T cells (not recorded which) from PBMCs. This clonotype originated in a human donor in good health, serving as a control. The CDR3 loop reads CASHRDRGRPGELFF. The CDR3 region has the DNA TGTGCCAGCCACCGGGACAGGGGGCGCCCCGGGGAGCTGTTTTTT. Complete variable domain (other parts from reference TRBV7-8 and TRBJ2-2): GAGVSQSPRYKVAKRGQDVALRCDPISGHVSLFWYQQALGQGPEFLTYFQNEAQLDKSGLPSDRFFAERPEGSVSTLKIQRTQQEDSAVYLCASHRDRGRPGELFFGEGSRLTVL.